The 14 T cell receptor beta chains below all came from one sample that was sequenced in a study of glioma-infiltrating T cells after dendritic cell vaccination. Clones were sequenced by immunoSEQ multiplex PCR, and TCRdb holds only the in-frame ones, with some missing. This table holds about 64,000 clones, around 83% found once. Sequenced material: blood, taken before dendritic cell vaccination. The source is a human donor with glioblastoma.

The V call is TRBV7-9, the J call TRBJ2-5, with D tentatively TRBD1 (5 bases). In germline, CDR1 is SEHNR, CDR2 FQNEAQ (reference sequence). Deletions cut 5 bases from V and 2 bases from J, with 12 bases between. This CDR3 contains 14 residues. The CDR3 nucleotides are TGTGCCAGCAGCCCCTGGGGCAGTCAAGAGACCCAGTACTTC. It translates to CASSPWGSQETQYF.

With respect to this clone: A junction end diverges from the germline sequence, so it may reflect a read error. This chain connects TRBV6-6 to TRBJ1-6; D call uncertain. The CDR3 is 9 amino acids. CDR1 is MNHNY, CDR2 SVGAGI, per germline (reference sequence). The CDR3 region is CANNLPLHF. CDR3 in DNA: TGTGCCAACAATTTACCCCTCCACTTT.

CDR3 loop: CASSLGRGLAKNIQYF. DNA of the CDR3: TGTGCCAGCAGCCTAGGACGGGGGTTAGCCAAAAACATTCAGTACTTC. The genes are TRBV27 and TRBJ2-4; D is possibly TRBD2 (6 bases). CDR3 length equals 16 residues. Trimming stripped 6 bases from V and 0 bases from J, with 15 bases between. Germline CDR1 MNHEY, CDR2 SMNVEV (reference sequence).

This chain uses TRBV19 with TRBJ1-2, with a possible D match to TRBD1 (6 bases). This CDR3 spans 14 amino acids. Germline V CDR1 and CDR2: LNHDA, SQIVND (reference sequence). V was pared by 8 bases and J by 3 bases, with 16 bases between. The CDR3 loop is CASGRGGADYGYTF. The CDR3, as DNA: TGTGCCAGTGGAAGGGGGGGGGCGGACTATGGCTACACCTTC.

The chain has TRBV4-1 and TRBJ1-4; 8 bases match TRBD1. The CDR3 length is 12 residues. With V trimmed by 2 bases and J by 11 bases, 1 base remained unmatched. Germline CDR1 is MGHRA and CDR2 is YSYEKL. CDR3 amino acids: CASSQTGGKLFF. Written as DNA, the CDR3 is TGCGCCAGCAGCCAAACAGGGGGGAAACTGTTTTTT.

This clone showed up just once. This chain joins TRBV27 and TRBJ1-2; D might be TRBD1 (5 bases). Germline lookup yields CDR1 MNHEY and CDR2 SMNVEV (reference sequence). The CDR3 loop spans 12 amino acids. The ends were cut back, 10 bases at V and 4 bases at J, with 13 bases in the middle. The CDR3 spells CATSDSSYGYTF. CDR3 nucleotides: TGTGCCACCTCCGACAGTTCCTATGGCTACACCTTC.

This sequence joins TRBV6-5 and TRBJ1-1; 7 nucleotides match TRBD1. Germline CDR1 is MNHEY and CDR2 is SVGAGI. V lost 7 bases to trimming and J lost 8 bases; unmatched junction nucleotides: 4. This CDR3 is 11 amino acids long. The CDR3 sequence: CASTRGTEAFF. Here the CDR3 DNA reads TGTGCCAGCACCAGGGGGACAGAAGCTTTCTTT.

This chain joins TRBV7-2 and TRBJ2-1, with 7 nucleotides matching TRBD2. The germline CDR1 and CDR2 sequences are SGHTA and FQGNSA. This CDR3 is 16 amino acids long. V lost 1 base and J lost 2; bases outside the gene matches: 5. CDR3 sequence: CASSLVASGTYNEQFF. In DNA, the CDR3 is TGTGCCAGCAGCTTAGTGGCTAGCGGAACCTACAATGAGCAGTTCTTC. The whole variable domain, remainder taken from reference TRBV7-2 and TRBJ2-1, is GAGVSQSPSNKVTEKGKDVELRCDPISGHTALYWYRQSLGQGLEFLIYFQGNSAPDKSGLPSDRFSAERTGGSVSTLTIQRTQQEDSAVYLCASSLVASGTYNEQFFGPGTRLTVL.

The chain joins TRBV6-5 to TRBJ2-3; 12 nucleotides line up with TRBD2. CDR3 length equals 15 residues. V lost 6 bases, J lost 5 bases, and 6 bases stayed unmatched. Germline lookup yields CDR1 MNHEY and CDR2 SVGAGI. The CDR3 DNA sequence: TGTGCCAGCAGGGATCCTAGCGGGGGGGGAGATACGCAGTATTTT. Translated, it gives CASRDPSGGGDTQYF.

This sequence joins TRBV13 and TRBJ1-2; D is uncertain. Trimming shortened V by 3 bases and J by 8 bases, and 13 bases separated the two germline ends. CDR1 is PRHDT, CDR2 FYEKMQ, per germline (reference sequence). This CDR3 spans 13 amino acids. The CDR3 coding sequence is TGTGCCAGCAGCTTGTGGAACACGGGAGGCTACACCTTC. Its protein product is CASSLWNTGGYTF.

The rearrangement joins TRBV27 to TRBJ2-2; 8 bases align to TRBD2. CDR3 length equals 14 residues. CDR1 MNHEY and CDR2 SMNVEV come from the germline V gene (reference sequence). The ends lost 8 bases at V and 3 bases at J; junction bases unmatched: 5. For the CDR3, the DNA is TGTGCCAGCGGGGGCGGGGGGTACACCGGGGAGCTGTTTTTT. Its translation is CASGGGGYTGELFF.

The chain carries TRBV6-1 and TRBJ1-2, with 8 bases that match TRBD1. Germline CDR1 and CDR2: MNHNS and SASEGT. This CDR3 region has 17 residues. V lost 5 bases, J lost 0 bases, and 11 bases stayed unmatched. The CDR3 loop reads CASSKGDRPLANYGYTF. Here the CDR3 DNA reads TGTGCCAGCAGTAAAGGGGACAGGCCGCTAGCTAACTATGGCTACACCTTC.

This rearrangement joins TRBV7-2 to TRBJ2-2; 10 positions match TRBD1. The CDR3 has 14 residues. Losses at the gene ends were 8 bases for V and 8 bases for J; bases not matched to a gene: 8. CDR1 is SGHTA, CDR2 FQGNSA, per germline. The CDR3 nucleotides read TGTGCCAGCCGATGGGACAGGGGAGTAGGGGAGCTGTTTTTT. Protein sequence: CASRWDRGVGELFF.

This clone was detected only a few times. The chain recombines TRBV6-6 with TRBJ1-3; unclear D gene. This CDR3 is 16 amino acids long. V was pared by 5 bases and J by 4 bases, with 18 bases between. Germline V CDR1 and CDR2: MNHNY, SVGAGI (reference sequence). In DNA, the CDR3 is TGTGCCAGCAGTCCTCCACAGCAAACAAGGGGAAACACCATATATTTT. Translated: CASSPPQQTRGNTIYF.